This is a list of T cell receptor beta chains from one sample in a study of OX40 agonist ivuxolimab in advanced cancers. This table comes from immunoSEQ multiplex PCR, and its TCRdb copy is limited to in-frame clones, with some not included. The sample records under 85,000 clones, approximately 79% being singletons. The sample here was CD4+ or CD8+ T cells sorted from blood, taken in a trial of the OX40 agonist ivuxolimab. The receptors here all came from an adult with an advanced solid tumor such as melanoma, head and neck, liver or kidney cancer. Each CDR3 is given with its conserved first and last residue. D genes are given only for firm matches. Where a row states a size, it is once, few, many or the class of an expanded clone; other rows omit it.

J gene,D gene,clone size,V gene,CDR3 DNA,CDR3 protein
TRBJ1-1,TRBD1,-,TRBV5-6,TGTGCCAGCAGCCGACGACAGGGTGTGAACACTGAAGCTTTCTTT,CASSRRQGVNTEAFF
TRBJ1-1,-,-,TRBV11-2,TGTGCCAGCAGCTTAGTATCGCAGGCTTTCTTT,CASSLVSQAFF
TRBJ2-7,TRBD1,-,TRBV19,TGTGCCAGTAGTATAGATCCATTTAAACAGGGGATCCACGAGCAGTACTTC,CASSIDPFKQGIHEQYF
TRBJ1-1,-,-,TRBV29-1,TGCAGCGCCTGGCAGCATGAGACTGAAGCTTTCTTT,CSAWQHETEAFF
TRBJ1-5,TRBD1,few,TRBV30,TGTGCCTGGAGTCTTCGGACCGGGACAGGGGTTCAGCCCCAGCATTTT,CAWSLRTGTGVQPQHF
TRBJ2-1,-,-,TRBV30,TGTGCCTGGAGTGTACAGGCAGTCTACAATGAGCAGTTCTTC,CAWSVQAVYNEQFF
TRBJ1-1,-,-,TRBV11-2,TGTGCCAGCAGCTTTGGGGGGAACACTGAAGCTTTCTTT,CASSFGGNTEAFF
TRBJ1-1,-,few,TRBV20-1,TGCAGTGCTAGAGATTCCCCTGAAGCTTTCTTT,CSARDSPEAFF
TRBJ1-5,-,once,TRBV10-3,TGTGCCACCCACCTCGGAGACCGGGCGGCGGGTCAGCCCCAGCATTTT,CATHLGDRAAGQPQHF
TRBJ2-3,-,-,TRBV11-3,TGTGCCAGCAGCTTAGATCCGATCGGGTACACAGATACGCAGTATTTT,CASSLDPIGYTDTQYF
TRBJ1-1,-,-,TRBV6-5,TGTGCCAGCAGTCCTGGGGTTTGGAGGGACACTGAAGCTTTCTTT,CASSPGVWRDTEAFF
TRBJ1-1,-,-,TRBV2,TGTGCCAGCAGTGAACAGGGGCCGAACACTGAAGCTTTCTTT,CASSEQGPNTEAFF
TRBJ1-5,-,-,TRBV30,TGTGCCTGGAGTGTCCAGGGCGCGGGGAAGCCCCAGCATTTT,CAWSVQGAGKPQHF
TRBJ2-1,TRBD2,once,TRBV7-2,TGTGCCAGCAGCCTACCTGGCGGGAGGGCGTCCAATGAGCAGTTCTTC,CASSLPGGRASNEQFF
TRBJ2-7,TRBD2,few,TRBV6-1,TGTGCCAGCAGGACAACTAGCGGGGGGGCCTACGAGCAGTACTTC,CASRTTSGGAYEQYF
TRBJ2-3,TRBD2,once,TRBV5-1,TGCGCCAGCAGAAGCGGGAGGTCAGATACGCAGTATTTT,CASRSGRSDTQYF
TRBJ2-1,-,-,TRBV5-1,TGCGCCAGCAGCTGGGGGACGGGCTCCTACAATGAGCAGTTCTTC,CASSWGTGSYNEQFF
TRBJ1-1,-,-,TRBV7-2,TGTGCCAGCAGCTTAGTCTTCTCCGGGAGAGGGAACACTGAAGCTTTCTTT,CASSLVFSGRGNTEAFF
TRBJ1-2,TRBD1,-,TRBV2,TGTGCCAGCCTAGACCAGGGGGCATCCTTTAGGGGCTACACCTTC,CASLDQGASFRGYTF
TRBJ1-1,-,once,TRBV27,TGTGCCAGCAGTTTAGGCTTGAGTGGGGGGTGGAGATCCACTGAAGCTTTCTTT,CASSLGLSGGWRSTEAFF
TRBJ1-5,TRBD1,-,TRBV11-2,TGTGCCAGCAGCGGAGGGGGCGCAGGGCCCCGGTGGAATCAGCCCCAGCATTTT,CASSGGGAGPRWNQPQHF
TRBJ2-7,TRBD2,-,TRBV4-2,TGTGCCAGCAGCCCTGGGACTAGCGGGAGAAAGGTGCAGTACTTC,CASSPGTSGRKVQYF
TRBJ2-3,TRBD2,-,TRBV5-6,TGTGCCAGCAGCTGGACTAGCGGGGCCCCCGGGGCGCAGTATTTT,CASSWTSGAPGAQYF
TRBJ2-7,-,-,TRBV11-1,TGTGCCAGCAGCTCCCTTCGGGGCTACGAGCAGTACTTC,CASSSLRGYEQYF
TRBJ2-7,-,-,TRBV18,TGTGCCAGCTCACCGCGGACCTCAGAGGAGTACTTC,CASSPRTSEEYF
TRBJ1-5,-,-,TRBV19,TGTGCCAGTAGGCCCTCTTTGGGTAGCAATCAGCCCCAGCATTTT,CASRPSLGSNQPQHF
TRBJ2-4,-,-,TRBV7-8,TGTGCCAGCAGCGTTCAATCCGGGACTCAAAACATTCAGTACTTC,CASSVQSGTQNIQYF
TRBJ2-1,TRBD2,-,TRBV19,TGTGCCAGTAGTATTGGTAGCGGGGGTCCCCACAATGAGCAGTTCTTC,CASSIGSGGPHNEQFF
TRBJ2-7,-,-,TRBV9,TGTGCCAGCAGCGTAGGGGGGGAGACCTACGAGCAGTACTTC,CASSVGGETYEQYF
TRBJ1-1,-,-,TRBV5-6,TGTGCCAGCAGCTTTTTCGACGATTCAGGGACCCGAACACGCACTGAAGCTTTCTTT,CASSFFDDSGTRTRTEAFF
TRBJ2-7,TRBD2,-,TRBV9,TGTGCCAGCAGCGTATCTGCGGGAGGGCCGGTGATTCCGGTCGAGCAGTACTTC,CASSVSAGGPVIPVEQYF
TRBJ2-7,TRBD1,-,TRBV9,TGTGCCAGCAGCGTAGAGACAGGGGGCACGTACGAGCAGTACTTC,CASSVETGGTYEQYF
TRBJ2-5,-,-,TRBV29-1,TGCAGCGTTCCGAGACTGTCTACGGCCCAAGAGACCCAGTACTTC,CSVPRLSTAQETQYF
TRBJ2-7,TRBD1,-,TRBV12-5,TGTGCTAGTGGTTTGAACGATAACAGGGGGCGCGGGTACGAGCAGTACTTC,CASGLNDNRGRGYEQYF
TRBJ2-4,-,once,TRBV2,TGTGCCAGCACCCTCGGGAACATTCAGTACTTC,CASTLGNIQYF
TRBJ1-3,TRBD1,-,TRBV27,TGTGCCAGCAGTTGGACAGGGACTGGAAACACCATATATTTT,CASSWTGTGNTIYF
TRBJ2-1,-,-,TRBV30,TGTGCCTGGAGCCTCCTCGGGCTCGAGCAGTTCTTC,CAWSLLGLEQFF
TRBJ1-4,-,-,TRBV18,TGTGCCAGCTCTCTCAAGGGTGAAAAACTGTTTTTT,CASSLKGEKLFF